This TCR beta chain was identified in a study of T cell changes during pregnancy in multiple sclerosis. On this clone itself: Likely a read error: the CDR3 ends without its conserved phenylalanine or tryptophan. Because the CDR3's place on the DNA is in doubt, the DNA is left out and the CDR3 is given as listed by TCRdb.

TCRdb's copy holds only in-frame clones and misses some; the assay was immunoSEQ multiplex PCR. The data contain about 70,000 clones, about 95% of them singletons. This clonotype originated in a female donor with multiple sclerosis, enrolled in a pregnancy study. This specimen was peripheral blood, taken in the third trimester of pregnancy.

This CDR3 is CASSVWSGTV. V and J are TRBV5-6 and TRBJ1-1. CDR1 is SGHDT and CDR2 is YYEEEE in the germline V gene. The CDR3 adds up to 10 amino acids, both ends counted.